One and the same sample provided the 18 T cell receptor beta chains below, sequenced in a study of blood T cell repertoires in COVID-19. The protocol was immunoSEQ multiplex PCR, while the TCRdb copy is restricted to in-frame clones and leaves out a portion. The table shows approximately 500,000 clones, with roughly 90% occurring only once. The sample was PBMCs or T cells enriched from blood (not recorded which). The receptors shown here come from a woman aged 40 to 55 who had recovered from COVID-19.

This CDR3 is CASSDEGVNYGYTF. In DNA, the CDR3 is TGTGCCAGCAGCGACGAGGGGGTGAACTATGGCTACACCTTC. The rearrangement uses TRBV9 and TRBJ1-2; TRBD1 might be the D (6 bases). V was trimmed by 3 bases and J by 2 bases, leaving 11 bases between them. Per the germline V gene, CDR1 is SGDLS and CDR2 is YYNGEE. CDR3 length equals 14 residues.

This clone was detected only a few times. The V call is TRBV7-9, the J call TRBJ1-2; TRBD1 matches 8 bases. CDR3 size: 14 residues. The trim removed 5 bases at V and 6 bases at J, leaving 8 bases unmatched. Per germline, CDR1 SEHNR and CDR2 FQNEAQ (reference sequence). The CDR3 sequence is CASSPGQGRNGYTF. CDR3 bases: TGTGCCAGCAGCCCAGGACAGGGTAGGAATGGCTACACCTTC.

This chain joins TRBV7-9 and TRBJ2-1; 7 positions match TRBD2. Germline V gives CDR1 SEHNR, CDR2 FQNEAQ (reference sequence). After removal of 2 bases from V and 7 bases from J, the junction contained 8 bases not matched to a gene. The CDR3 is 15 residues long. CDR3 amino acids: CASSLMNGRYNEQFF. The CDR3 DNA reads as TGTGCCAGCAGCTTAATGAACGGGAGGTATAATGAGCAGTTCTTC.

For the CDR3, the DNA is TGTGCCAGCAGCTTGGCCGGGTTTGAAAGTGCGAATGAGCAGTTCTTC. It specifies CASSLAGFESANEQFF. V is TRBV5-6 and J is TRBJ2-1; D unclear. The germline V gene has CDR1 SGHDT and CDR2 YYEEEE. V shed 0 bases and J shed 7 bases, with 17 bases lying between them. This CDR3 comprises 16 residues.

This clone came up once. The genes are TRBV5-5 and TRBJ1-6; 9 bases align to TRBD1. CDR3 length: 15 amino acids. Per the germline V gene, CDR1 is SGHKS and CDR2 is YYEKEE (reference sequence). Trimming removed 4 bases from V and 7 bases from J; junction bases left unmatched: 6. This CDR3 is CASSNTGTGNSPLHF. DNA for the CDR3: TGTGCCAGCAGCAACACCGGGACAGGGAATTCACCCCTCCACTTT.

This clone was counted once. The chain employs TRBV7-8 and TRBJ2-7; 9 bases are a match to TRBD2. Germline V gene data show CDR1 as SGHVS and CDR2 as FQNEAQ. Trimming took 2 bases from V and 5 from J; bases not matched to a gene: 16. The CDR3 has 18 residues. CDR3 amino acids: CASSLRQGGGLAADEQYF. Here the CDR3 DNA reads TGTGCCAGCAGCTTAAGACAGGGCGGGGGACTAGCTGCCGACGAGCAGTACTTC.

This chain joins TRBV6-5 and TRBJ1-2, with 7 bases identical to TRBD1. Germline V CDR1 and CDR2: MNHEY, SVGAGI. Trimming cost V 2 bases and J 6 bases; bases outside gene matches: 9. The CDR3 has 15 residues. CDR3 sequence reads: CASSYVLGRGDGYTF. In DNA form, the CDR3 reads TGTGCCAGCAGTTACGTTCTCGGCAGGGGGGATGGCTACACCTTC.

The genes are TRBV9 and TRBJ2-7, with 14 bases fitting TRBD2. Unmatched junction bases numbered 6, after V lost 3 bases and J lost 7 bases. The CDR3 runs 15 residues. Germline V gene sequence: CDR1 SGDLS, CDR2 YYNGEE. The CDR3 spells CASSATSGRAAEQYF. Here the CDR3 DNA reads TGTGCCAGCAGCGCGACTAGCGGGAGGGCCGCGGAGCAGTACTTC.

V is TRBV7-9 and J is TRBJ2-7; D may be TRBD2 (5 bases). CDR1 and CDR2 from the germline V gene are SEHNR and FQNEAQ (reference sequence). This CDR3 contains 11 residues. The V gene lost 6 bases and the J gene lost 9 bases, with 12 bases spanning the gap. CDR3 residues: CASSEGAGQYF. The CDR3 DNA is TGTGCCAGCAGTGAAGGCGCGGGGCAGTACTTC.

The chain links TRBV4-3 to TRBJ2-6; possibly TRBD2 for D (6 bases). The CDR3 is 17 amino acids. Deletions cut 0 bases from V and 0 bases from J, with 9 bases between. The germline CDR1 and CDR2 sequences are LGHNA and YSLEER. CDR3 protein: CASSQDRDFSGANVLTF. CDR3 sequence (DNA): TGCGCCAGCAGCCAAGACCGGGACTTCTCTGGGGCCAACGTCCTGACTTTC.

The rearrangement joins TRBV5-4 to TRBJ2-2; tentatively, D is TRBD1 (6 bases). With 7 bases removed from V and 1 base from J, the gap between germline ends came to 11 bases. The germline V gene has CDR1 SGHNT and CDR2 YYREEE (reference sequence). CDR3 length: 14 residues. DNA of the CDR3: TGTGCCAGCTTCCGACAGGTGAACACCGGGGAGCTGTTTTTT. Translating it yields CASFRQVNTGELFF.

CDR3 protein: CASSADRGTTDTQYF. Here the CDR3 DNA reads TGTGCCAGCAGCGCCGACAGGGGAACGACAGATACGCAGTATTTT. The chain joins TRBV7-9 to TRBJ2-3; 8 bases map to TRBD1. The CDR3 spans 15 residues. V gave up 5 bases and J gave up 3 bases; unmatched junction bases: 7. From germline, CDR1 is SEHNR and CDR2 FQNEAQ (reference sequence).

The chain carries TRBV4-3 and TRBJ2-2; D call uncertain. The CDR3 runs 18 residues. The V gene lost 1 base and the J gene lost 1 base, with 16 bases spanning the gap. The V gene's germline CDR1 is LGHNA and CDR2 YSLEER. The CDR3 loop is CASSQALVRPGNTGELFF. CDR3 bases: TGCGCCAGCAGCCAAGCTCTCGTGAGGCCCGGGAACACCGGGGAGCTGTTTTTT.

For this clone: A read error may produce the germline difference seen at one junction end. The chain has TRBV7-7 and TRBJ1-2; TRBD1 matches 10 bases. The CDR3 has 15 amino acids. The germline gives CDR1 SSHAT, CDR2 FNYEAQ (reference sequence). CDR3: CASSQDRGDNYGYTF. DNA for the CDR3: TGTGCTAGCAGCCAGGACAGGGGGGATAACTATGGCTACACCTTC. The full variable domain, with the rest looked up from reference TRBV7-7 and TRBJ1-2, is GAGVSQSPRYKVTKRGQDVTLRCDPISSHATLYWYQQALGQGPEFLTYFNYEAQPDKSGLPSDRFSAERPEGSISTLTIQRTEQRDSAMYRCASSQDRGDNYGYTFGSGTRLTVV.

This sequence joins TRBV6-5 and TRBJ2-2, with TRBD1 identical over 8 bases. Germline V lookup: CDR1 MNHEY, CDR2 SVGAGI. V shed 8 bases, J shed 4 bases, and the junction held 6 bases outside the gene matches. This CDR3 comprises 14 residues. CDR3 sequence (DNA): TGTGCCAGCCGACCCCAGGGGGCCACCGGGGAGCTGTTTTTT. Translated: CASRPQGATGELFF.

On this clone itself: Different DNA sequences within this sample yield the same CDR3. The CDR3 region is CASSYSYRPSYEQYF. The CDR3 DNA is TGTGCCAGCAGTTACTCTTACAGACCCTCCTACGAGCAGTACTTC. The chain carries TRBV6-5 and TRBJ2-7; D remains ambiguous. Germline V gene sequence: CDR1 MNHEY, CDR2 SVGAGI. V dropped 0 bases and J dropped 0 bases, with 9 bases sitting between them. The CDR3 is 15 amino acids.

In this sample, this clone turned up once. The chain combines TRBV7-9 with TRBJ1-2; 7 nucleotides align to TRBD1. CDR3 length: 13 amino acids. Trimming cost V 5 bases and J 6 bases; bases outside gene matches: 6. Looked up from germline, CDR1 is SEHNR and CDR2 is FQNEAQ (reference sequence). In DNA, the CDR3 is TGTGCCAGCAGCCGAGACAGGGTGGATGGCTACACCTTC. It encodes CASSRDRVDGYTF.

This CDR3 is CASSPLTSGINYEQYF. CDR3 DNA sequence: TGTGCCAGCAGCCCCTTGACTAGCGGGATAAACTACGAGCAGTACTTC. This chain links TRBV13 with TRBJ2-7, with TRBD2 matching 11 bases. Germline CDR1 and CDR2: PRHDT and FYEKMQ (reference sequence). V dropped 5 bases and J dropped 3; count of bases not matched to a gene: 9. CDR3 length equals 16 residues.